The rows below give T cell receptor beta chains drawn from one sample of a study of blood T cell repertoires in COVID-19. Clones were read by immunoSEQ multiplex PCR, and TCRdb kept only the in-frame ones, dropping some. The sample carries about 250,000 clones, approximately 90% recorded once. The sequencing input was PBMCs or T cells enriched from blood (not recorded which). The receptors derive from a man between 18 and 29 years old who had recovered from COVID-19. CDR3s include the opening cysteine and the closing phenylalanine or tryptophan. The order of the fields is D gene, V gene, clone size, J gene, CDR3 DNA, CDR3 protein. D genes are given only for firm matches. Size is stated for part of the rows, as once, few or many counts, or as a class when the clone is expanded.

>-|TRBV28|-|TRBJ1-2
TGTGCCAGCAGTCCGGGAGGGGCGGGCTATGGCTACACCTTC
CASSPGGAGYGYTF
>-|TRBV5-8|-|TRBJ2-7
TGTGCCAGCTCTAATTACGAGCAGTACTTC
CASSNYEQYF
>-|TRBV25-1|-|TRBJ1-1
TGTGCCAGCAATGAGGGGGGAATAAGAGCTTTCTTT
CASNEGGIRAFF
>TRBD2|TRBV4-1|-|TRBJ2-1
TGCGCCAGCAGCCAAGTTCCCGGGACTAGCAGAAATGAGCAGTTCTTC
CASSQVPGTSRNEQFF
>TRBD2|TRBV9|once|TRBJ2-3
TGTGCCAGCAGCCAGGGTGGCGGGAGGGAGACAGATACGCAGTATTTT
CASSQGGGRETDTQYF
>TRBD1|TRBV25-1|-|TRBJ2-3
TGTGCCAGCAGGTACACAGGGGTCCTCGGCACACTTACAGATACGCAGTATTTT
CASRYTGVLGTLTDTQYF
>-|TRBV27|few|TRBJ2-2
TGTGCCAGCAGTGGGTCCGTGGAGCGGAGGAACACCGGGGAGCTGTTTTTT
CASSGSVERRNTGELFF
>TRBD2|TRBV5-1|-|TRBJ2-7
TGCGCCAGCAGCTTGCTCGGGAGGGAGTACGAGCAGTACTTC
CASSLLGREYEQYF
>TRBD2|TRBV7-2|-|TRBJ2-7
TGTGCCAGCAGCTTAGCGACACTAGCGGGGGGGCTGTACGAGCAGTACTTC
CASSLATLAGGLYEQYF
>TRBD1|TRBV19|-|TRBJ1-1
TGTGCCAGTAGTAAACGACAGGGGATGAACACTGAAGCTTTCTTT
CASSKRQGMNTEAFF
>TRBD1|TRBV4-1|few|TRBJ2-7
TGCGCCAGCAGCCAAGTACAGGGGGCTGGGTACGAGCAGTACTTC
CASSQVQGAGYEQYF
>-|TRBV4-1|few|TRBJ2-2
TGCGCCAGCAGCCAAGAGGCGGGGGCCATAGTAACCGGGGAGCTGTTTTTT
CASSQEAGAIVTGELFF
>TRBD1|TRBV28|-|TRBJ1-2
TGTGCCAGCAGTTTAGTCGGACAGGGGAGGGTGCGTGGCTACACCTTC
CASSLVGQGRVRGYTF
>TRBD1|TRBV30|few|TRBJ1-6
TGTGCCTGGAAGCTTCTCGGGACAGATAATTCACCCCTCCACTTT
CAWKLLGTDNSPLHF
>TRBD1|TRBV18|few|TRBJ1-1
TGTGCCAGCTCACCTCCTCGGACAGGGGCCACTGAAGCTTTCTTT
CASSPPRTGATEAFF
>TRBD1|TRBV5-4|-|TRBJ2-5
TGTGCCAGCAGCTTGGCATCTCGACAGGGCGCGGCTAGGGCCCAGTACTTC
CASSLASRQGAARAQYF
>-|TRBV9|-|TRBJ1-6
TGTGCCAGCAGCGTACTTAGTAATTCACCCCTCCACTTT
CASSVLSNSPLHF
>-|TRBV11-2|-|TRBJ1-3
TGTGCCAGCAGCTTAGATTTCAGACATACTGAGTATCCGAGTGGAAACACCATATATTTT
CASSLDFRHTEYPSGNTIYF
>TRBD1|TRBV3-1/TRBV3-2|-|TRBJ2-7
TGTGCCAGCAGCCCCCGACAGGGGGAGCAGTACTTC
CASSPRQGEQYF
>-|TRBV19|-|TRBJ1-1
TGTGCCAGTAGTATGACACAGGCCGAAGCTTTCTTT
CASSMTQAEAFF
>TRBD1|TRBV27|-|TRBJ2-7
TGTGCCAGCAGACCCGGACAGGCCTACGAGCAGTACTTC
CASRPGQAYEQYF
>-|TRBV29-1|-|TRBJ1-1
TGCAGCTCCCGGGGGGGCACGAACACTGAAGCTTTCTTT
CSSRGGTNTEAFF